This TCR beta chain is drawn from a study of blood T cell repertoires in COVID-19. Study-level information: T cells, B-cell-depleted T cells, or PBMCs provided the cDNA or gDNA that served as material.

The germline V gene has CDR1 SNHLY and CDR2 FYNNEI. Trimming took 3 bases from V and 7 from J; bases not matched to a gene: 10. The CDR3 runs 15 residues. Sequenced by immunoSEQ multiplex PCR; TCRdb stores in-frame clones only, minus some. The sample has around 140,000 clones, about four fifths seen once; the top ten hold about a sixth. Source material: peripheral blood. The rearrangement joins TRBV2 to TRBJ2-5, with 8 bases aligning to TRBD2. The source is a woman aged 80 or over with acute or convalescent COVID-19. CDR3 sequence (DNA): TGTGCCAGCAGTGATGGCGGGGGGTCCGGTTGGACCCAGTACTTC. Its protein product is CASSDGGGSGWTQYF.